The 18 T cell receptor beta chains below all came from one sample that was sequenced in a study of PD-1 blockade in classical Hodgkin lymphoma. Relapses following autologous stem cell transplantation were seen in all patients, with brentuximab vedotin exposure varying. Profiled with immunoSEQ multiplex PCR; TCRdb holds only in-frame clones, not every one. The sample shows over 5,500 clones, about 83% of them seen only once. The starting material was peripheral blood mononuclear cells (PBMCs), obtained at baseline. The receptors originated from a human donor with classical Hodgkin lymphoma.

The J gene is TRBJ2-1, the V gene TRBV27, with 7 positions matching TRBD2. Germline values: CDR1 MNHEY, CDR2 SMNVEV (reference sequence). After removal of 2 bases from V and 7 bases from J, the junction contained 8 bases not matched to a gene. CDR3 length: 15 amino acids. The CDR3 here is CASSLLASGLNEQFF. DNA of the CDR3: TGTGCCAGCAGTTTACTGGCTAGCGGACTGAATGAGCAGTTCTTC.

The gene calls are TRBV6-5 and TRBJ2-1; the D gene could be TRBD1 or TRBD2 (6 bases each). Deletions cut 8 bases from V and 9 bases from J, with 20 bases between. Germline-derived CDR1 and CDR2 are MNHEY and SVGAGI. The CDR3 covers 14 residues. For the CDR3, the DNA is TGTGCCAGCTTAGAGTCACGGGGGCGCGGTGAGCAGTTCTTC. It codes for CASLESRGRGEQFF.

The rearrangement uses TRBV5-1 and TRBJ1-2; no reliable D call. V was shortened by 0 bases and J by 6 bases, with 6 bases between the two germline ends. CDR3 length: 12 amino acids. Germline CDR1 reads SGHRS; CDR2 reads YFSETQ. The CDR3 reads CASSLVGDGYTF. CDR3 coding DNA: TGCGCCAGCAGCTTGGTGGGTGATGGCTACACCTTC.

V gene TRBV27 combines with J gene TRBJ1-1; possible D gene TRBD1, 5 bases. The germline gives CDR1 MNHEY, CDR2 SMNVEV (reference sequence). Trimming took off 6 bases at V and 3 bases at J, with 14 bases between the two ends. The CDR3 is 14 residues long. The CDR3 sequence is CASSWGGVDTEAFF. As DNA, the CDR3 is TGTGCCAGCAGCTGGGGGGGAGTAGACACTGAAGCTTTCTTT.

This clone was found a few times. The V and J genes are TRBV6-1 and TRBJ1-5; tentatively, D is TRBD1 (5 bases). The CDR3 is 13 amino acids. The V gene's germline CDR1 is MNHNS and CDR2 SASEGT. V gave up 0 bases and J gave up 7 bases, with 7 bases separating them. The CDR3 sequence is CASSEAGGQPQHF. CDR3 bases: TGTGCCAGCAGTGAAGCGGGGGGACAGCCCCAGCATTTT.

This chain joins TRBV13 and TRBJ2-7; D may match TRBD1 or TRBD2 (5 bases each). The germline V gene encodes CDR1 PRHDT and CDR2 FYEKMQ (reference sequence). Trimming took 5 bases from V and 7 from J, leaving 21 bases between them. This CDR3 spans 15 amino acids. The CDR3 DNA reads TGTGCCAGCAGCCCAAAAGGGACCTATTCAGGGGAGCAGTACTTC. The encoded protein is CASSPKGTYSGEQYF.

The chain is built from TRBV6-5 and TRBJ2-1; D gene uncertain. CDR1 is MNHEY, CDR2 SVGAGI, per germline. Trimming removed 7 bases at V and 0 bases at J, with 7 bases between. The CDR3 is 13 amino acids. This chain's CDR3 is CASIADSYNEQFF. The DNA of the CDR3 is TGTGCCAGCATCGCGGACTCCTACAATGAGCAGTTCTTC.

The chain carries TRBV10-3 and TRBJ1-1, with D unclear. Trimming took 0 bases from V and 5 from J, leaving 13 bases between them. Looked up from germline, CDR1 is ENHRY and CDR2 is SYGVKD. This CDR3 spans 15 amino acids. For the CDR3, the DNA is TGTGCCATCAGTGAGTCGTGGCAGGTCGCGACTGAAGCTTTCTTT. Translation: CAISESWQVATEAFF.

The chain links TRBV5-1 to TRBJ1-1, with 9 bases matching TRBD1. Per germline, CDR1 SGHRS and CDR2 YFSETQ. The V gene end was trimmed by 0 bases and the J gene end by 9 bases; junction bases not matched to a gene: 3. The CDR3 length is 13 residues. CDR3: CASSLGDRAQAFF. The CDR3 DNA reads as TGCGCCAGCAGCTTGGGGGACAGGGCTCAAGCTTTCTTT.

The rearrangement uses TRBV30 and TRBJ2-7; D call uncertain. V was trimmed by 3 bases and J by 2 bases, leaving 14 bases between them. The CDR3 totals 14 residues. Germline values: CDR1 GTSNPN, CDR2 SVGIG (reference sequence). The CDR3 DNA follows: TGTGCCTGGAGCCACGGAGCCCCCCCCTACGAGCAGTACTTC. The encoded protein is CAWSHGAPPYEQYF.

This clone rates as large (0.1 to 1%). The chain links TRBV13 to TRBJ2-3, with TRBD2 matching over 10 bases. Germline CDR1 and CDR2: PRHDT and FYEKMQ (reference sequence). The CDR3 contains 16 residues. The ends lost 3 bases at V and 4 bases at J; junction bases unmatched: 7. The CDR3 region has the DNA TGTGCCAGCAGCTTCCCCCAGCGGGAGGGCCCAGATACGCAGTATTTT. Its protein product is CASSFPQREGPDTQYF.

This chain links TRBV25-1 with TRBJ2-3; a possible D gene is TRBD2 (5 bases). Germline lookup yields CDR1 MGHDK and CDR2 SYGVNS. This CDR3 is 16 amino acids long. The V end lost 7 bases, the J end lost 0 bases, and 17 bases lay between the germline ends. The CDR3 sequence: CASIPRGGSSTDTQYF. The CDR3 DNA is TGTGCCAGCATCCCCCGAGGAGGATCTAGCACAGATACGCAGTATTTT.

The chain has TRBV5-4 and TRBJ1-5; possible D gene TRBD1, 5 bases. The CDR3 is 16 residues long. V was trimmed by 4 bases and J by 0 bases, leaving 14 bases between them. Germline CDR1 is SGHNT and CDR2 is YYREEE (reference sequence). This CDR3 reads CASSGLGHSSNQPQHF. CDR3 DNA: TGTGCCAGCAGCGGTCTGGGGCACTCTAGCAATCAGCCCCAGCATTTT. Full variable domain (missing parts from reference TRBV5-4 and TRBJ1-5): ETGVTQSPTHLIKTRGQQVTLRCSSQSGHNTVSWYQQALGQGPQFIFQYYREEENGRGNFPPRFSGLQFPNYSSELNVNALELDDSALYLCASSGLGHSSNQPQHFGDGTRLSIL.

V is TRBV7-2 and J is TRBJ2-1; TRBD2 matches at 10 bases. Unmatched junction bases numbered 5, after V lost 2 bases and J lost 7 bases. CDR1 SGHTA and CDR2 FQGNSA come from the germline V gene. This CDR3 comprises 15 residues. The CDR3 nucleotides read TGTGCCAGCAGCTTAAAAGCGGGGGGGGGAAATGAGCAGTTCTTC. This gives the protein CASSLKAGGGNEQFF.

The sample holds a few counts of this clone. V gene TRBV12-5 combines with J gene TRBJ2-5, with 8 positions matching TRBD2. Per the germline V gene, CDR1 is LGHNT and CDR2 is FRNRAP. This CDR3 has 14 residues. The ends lost 8 bases at V and 2 bases at J; junction bases unmatched: 7. In nucleotides, the CDR3 is TGTGCTAGTACTCAAGCGGGGGAACAAGAGACCCAGTACTTC. This sequence encodes CASTQAGEQETQYF.

This sequence joins TRBV7-3 and TRBJ2-1; D unresolved. This CDR3 comprises 14 residues. V was shortened by 3 bases and J by 6 bases, with 12 bases between the two germline ends. The germline CDR1 and CDR2 sequences are SGHTA and FQGTGA. CDR3 sequence reads: CASSLVALANEQFF. The CDR3 DNA follows: TGTGCCAGCAGCTTGGTGGCTTTGGCCAATGAGCAGTTCTTC.

V usage is TRBV10-3 and J usage is TRBJ2-7, with 11 positions matching TRBD2. CDR1 and CDR2 from the germline V gene are ENHRY and SYGVKD. After removal of 6 bases from V and 2 bases from J, the junction contained 3 bases not matched to a gene. This CDR3 is 14 amino acids long. Here the CDR3 DNA reads TGTGCCATCAGGACTAGCGGGGCCCCCTACGAGCAGTACTTC. Translated, it gives CAIRTSGAPYEQYF.

The chain recombines TRBV15 with TRBJ2-2; 9 bases line up with TRBD1. CDR1 and CDR2 (germline): LNHNV, YYDKDF (reference sequence). The junction had 4 bases not matched to a gene; V was cut back by 4 bases and J by 4 bases. The CDR3 is 15 residues long. The CDR3 DNA reads as TGTGCCACCAGCACTCGGGACAGGGCCACCGGGGAGCTGTTTTTT. Encoded protein: CATSTRDRATGELFF.